What follows are 17 T cell receptor beta chains derived from one specimen sequenced in a study of blood T cell repertoires in COVID-19. Repertoires were generated with immunoSEQ multiplex PCR, while TCRdb's copy carries only in-frame clones and drops some. This sample has around 210,000 clones, with about 84% found just once. Sequencing was carried out using peripheral blood. The receptors stem from a woman aged 80 or older with COVID-19, enrolled during active disease.

The rearrangement links TRBV7-9 to TRBJ1-4, with D possibly matching TRBD1 (5 bases). Trimming left V 1 base short and J 8 bases short, with 11 bases between. Germline CDR1 SEHNR, CDR2 FQNEAQ (reference sequence). The CDR3 sequence is 14 residues long. The CDR3: CASSLGQGFEKLFF. Written as DNA, the CDR3 is TGTGCCAGCAGCTTAGGCCAGGGATTCGAAAAACTGTTTTTT.

A single count supports this clone. The V gene is TRBV3-1 (or the pseudogene TRBV3-2), the J gene TRBJ2-5; 7 bases fit TRBD1. V lost 4 bases and J lost 5; bases outside the gene matches: 7. In germline, CDR1 is LGHDT, CDR2 YNNKEL (reference sequence). CDR3 length equals 14 residues. The CDR3 reads CASSPRTGLETQYF. As DNA, the CDR3 is TGTGCCAGCAGCCCACGGACAGGACTGGAGACCCAGTACTTC.

The chain has TRBV27 and TRBJ1-6; unclear D gene. Germline V gene sequence: CDR1 MNHEY, CDR2 SMNVEV (reference sequence). The V gene lost 3 bases and the J gene lost 8 bases, with 5 bases spanning the gap. The CDR3 consists of 12 residues. The CDR3 region has the DNA TGTGCCAGCAGTTTCCCGGATTCACCCCTCCACTTT. Its protein is CASSFPDSPLHF.

A few counts support this clone. V is TRBV12-3 or TRBV12-4 and J is TRBJ1-2; no definite D call. V lost 5 bases, J lost 8 bases, and 12 bases lay in between. The CDR3 consists of 12 residues. CDR3 residues: CASSDNMRGYTF. DNA for the CDR3: TGTGCCAGCAGTGACAACATGCGCGGCTACACCTTC.

This chain links TRBV18 with TRBJ1-2; D is perhaps TRBD1 (5 bases). CDR1 and CDR2 from the germline V gene are KGHSH and LQKENI. The CDR3 loop spans 14 amino acids. The ends were cut back, 10 bases at V and 3 bases at J, with 18 bases in the middle. CDR3 sequence: CATHGGVDYYGYTF. CDR3 DNA: TGTGCCACCCATGGAGGGGTGGACTACTATGGCTACACCTTC.

This clone was observed once. V gene TRBV5-6 combines with J gene TRBJ1-1, with TRBD1 matching over 10 bases. Looked up from germline, CDR1 is SGHDT and CDR2 is YYEEEE. J was trimmed by 8 bases and V by 4 bases; bases with no gene match: 11. There are 15 residues in the CDR3. CDR3 protein: CASSPYGQGVKEAFF. CDR3 sequence (DNA): TGTGCCAGCAGCCCGTACGGACAGGGGGTCAAGGAAGCTTTCTTT.

The J gene is TRBJ1-1, the V gene TRBV11-2; the match to TRBD1 covers 7 bases. Per germline, CDR1 SGHAT and CDR2 FQNNGV. With V trimmed by 5 bases and J by 0 bases, 6 bases remained unmatched. This CDR3 region has 15 residues. The CDR3 DNA reads as TGTGCCAGCAGCAAAGGGGGCCAGATGAACACTGAAGCTTTCTTT. It is translated as CASSKGGQMNTEAFF.

This clone was counted a few times. The rearrangement uses TRBV28 and TRBJ1-2; D gene uncertain. CDR1 and CDR2 (germline): MDHEN, SYDVKM. This CDR3 contains 13 residues. V lost 2 bases and J 4 bases, leaving 8 bases between the germline ends. Written as DNA, the CDR3 is TGTGCCAGCAGTTTACGGGAGCTCTATGGCTACACCTTC. This gives the protein CASSLRELYGYTF.

The chain carries TRBV6-2 or TRBV6-3 and TRBJ2-7; 10 nucleotides align to TRBD2. Trimming removed 2 bases from V and 0 bases from J; junction bases left unmatched: 7. CDR1 and CDR2 from the germline V gene are MNHEY and SVGEGT. This CDR3 spans 17 amino acids. The CDR3 here is CASSYLTSGTSSYEQYF. The DNA of the CDR3 is TGTGCCAGCAGTTACCTTACTAGCGGGACCTCCTCCTACGAGCAGTACTTC.

A single count supports this clone. CDR3 sequence reads: CSASPLPQSGQFF. The CDR3 DNA reads TGCAGTGCTAGTCCACTCCCCCAATCCGGGCAGTTCTTC. The V gene is TRBV20-1, the J gene TRBJ2-1; no reliable D call. Germline V gene sequence: CDR1 DFQATT, CDR2 SNEGSKA (reference sequence). V gave up 3 bases and J gave up 12 bases, with 18 bases separating them. This CDR3 spans 13 amino acids.

The chain combines TRBV11-2 with TRBJ1-1, with 8 bases lining up with TRBD1. Germline CDR1 is SGHAT and CDR2 is FQNNGV. With V trimmed by 5 bases and J by 4 bases, 6 bases remained unmatched. The CDR3 is made up of 14 amino acids. In nucleotides, the CDR3 is TGTGCCAGCAGCCTCACAGGGGGAACCACTGAAGCTTTCTTT. Amino acid sequence: CASSLTGGTTEAFF.

About this clone itself: Mismatch with germline at one junction end may stem from a read error. The rearrangement links TRBV28 to TRBJ2-4; the D gene is possibly TRBD2 (5 bases). The CDR3 is 14 amino acids. The germline gives CDR1 MDHEN, CDR2 SYDVKM. The CDR3, as DNA: TGTGCCAGCAGGTTATCGGGGGCCAAAAACATTCAGTACTTC. Translated, it gives CASRLSGAKNIQYF.

The chain combines TRBV11-2 with TRBJ1-6; D perhaps matches TRBD1 (5 bases). CDR1 SGHAT and CDR2 FQNNGV come from the germline V gene. This CDR3 has 15 residues. V lost 1 base, J lost 10 bases, and 14 bases lay in between. CDR3 region: CASSLVLGGRSPLHF. The CDR3 nucleotides read TGTGCCAGCAGCTTAGTATTGGGGGGAAGGTCACCCCTCCACTTT.

This chain joins TRBV3-1 (or the pseudogene TRBV3-2) and TRBJ1-4; no clear D gene. This CDR3 is built from 13 residues. CDR1 and CDR2 from the germline V gene are LGHDT and YNNKEL (reference sequence). V was cut by 1 base and J by 7 bases, with 7 bases left in between. The CDR3 nucleotides read TGTGCCAGCAGCCAAGCTCGGTTTGAAAAACTGTTTTTT. Its protein is CASSQARFEKLFF.

Here the CDR3 DNA reads TGTGCCACCGGACTCGGCTCGAGCACAGATACGCAGTATTTT. Protein: CATGLGSSTDTQYF. V usage is TRBV15 and J usage is TRBJ2-3; possibly TRBD2 for D (5 bases). In germline, CDR1 is LNHNV, CDR2 YYDKDF (reference sequence). V was clipped by 8 bases and J by 0 bases, with 12 bases between them. The CDR3 spans 14 residues.

This clone was counted only a few times. V is TRBV4-2 and J is TRBJ2-7; the D gene is possibly TRBD1 (6 bases). CDR1 and CDR2 from the germline V gene are LGHNA and YNFKEQ. V lost 2 bases to trimming and J lost 6 bases, with 14 bases between them. The CDR3 is 14 amino acids. CDR3 loop: CASSQPGDLIEQYF. CDR3 DNA sequence: TGTGCCAGCAGCCAACCAGGGGACCTAATCGAGCAGTACTTC.

V and J are TRBV5-5 and TRBJ1-2, with 10 bases identical to TRBD1. After removal of 5 bases from V and 5 bases from J, the junction contained 9 bases not matched to a gene. CDR1 and CDR2 from the germline V gene are SGHKS and YYEKEE (reference sequence). CDR3 size: 15 residues. CDR3 residues: CASSIDRGRPYGYTF. CDR3 DNA: TGTGCCAGCAGTATAGACAGGGGGCGACCATATGGCTACACCTTC.